The entry that follows covers one T cell receptor (beta chain) sequence. These data originate in a study of blood T cell repertoires in COVID-19. Study-level information: Sites in the United States, Italy and Spain provided acute and convalescent COVID-19 samples. The cDNA or gDNA used as material had been derived from T cells, B-cell-depleted T cells, or PBMCs.

The ends were cut back, 5 bases at V and 2 bases at J, with 8 bases in the middle. The CDR3 runs 13 residues. CDR1 MNHEY and CDR2 SVGAGI come from the germline V gene. In the authors' workflow: Using reference gene primer amplification, nucleated cell counts were estimated. Assay: immunoSEQ multiplex PCR; the TCRdb copy retains only in-frame clones and omits some. Clonal size and the V and J genes are those of that table, whereas D and trimming came from the DNA. The data show around 54,000 clones, just over 90% seen once. The chain recombines TRBV6-5 with TRBJ2-3, with D possibly TRBD1 on 6 matching bases. The source is a woman aged 40 to 50 with active COVID-19. Specimen: peripheral blood. This CDR3 is CASSLGATDTQYF. The CDR3 DNA reads TGTGCCAGCAGTCTGGGGGCCACAGATACGCAGTATTTT.